The 20 T cell receptor beta chains below were found in one sample sequenced in a study of tumor-infiltrating lymphocytes in oesophageal squamous cell carcinoma. TCRdb reprocessed the PCR reads with MiXCR, giving one entry per CDR3 protein. In the table there are some 16,000 distinct CDR3 sequences, about 46% of which are singletons. Sequencing was done on a sample of esophageal tumor tissue. All receptors derive from a male donor with esophageal squamous cell carcinoma.

V is TRBV10-2 and J is TRBJ2-1, with D perhaps matching TRBD1 (6 bases). This CDR3 region has 15 residues. The germline V and J ends were trimmed by 0 bases and 13 bases, with 19 bases remaining between them. Germline loops: CDR1 WSHSY, CDR2 SAAADI. The DNA of the CDR3 is TGCGCCAGCAGTGAGTCGTTGGACAGACAAGAGACCCAGTTCTTC. Its protein product is CASSESLDRQETQFF.

CDR3 region: CASSLRSGAPGREQYF. The CDR3 nucleotides are TGTGCCAGCAGCTTAAGGTCGGGAGCCCCAGGGCGGGAGCAGTACTTC. This sequence joins TRBV7-2 and TRBJ2-1, with D possibly matching TRBD2 (6 bases). The last part of the DNA fits TRBJ2-7 better; the J call may be wrong. Germline V gives CDR1 SGHTA, CDR2 FQGNSA. The CDR3 has 16 amino acids.

In this sample, this clonotype turned up a few times. This sequence joins TRBV7-2 and TRBJ2-7; TRBD2 matches 11 bases. The J call may be in error: the DNA end matches TRBJ2-5 better. Germline V gene lookup returns CDR1 SGHTA and CDR2 FQGNSA. CDR3 length equals 15 residues. The CDR3 region is CASSLVAGGQETQYF. The CDR3 DNA reads TGTGCCAGCAGCTTAGTAGCGGGAGGGCAAGAGACCCAGTACTTC.

The V and J genes are TRBV7-2 and TRBJ1-1, with D maybe TRBD1 (6 bases). The V and J ends lost 1 base and 8 bases respectively, with 11 bases between them. This CDR3 is 13 amino acids long. The V gene's germline CDR1 is SGHTA and CDR2 FQGNSA. CDR3 loop: CASSLVLRGEAFF. In DNA, the CDR3 is TGTGCCAGCAGCTTAGTTTTGAGGGGGGAAGCTTTCTTT.

This clonotype was detected many times. The chain has TRBV27 and TRBJ2-1; 7 positions match TRBD2. The J call may not be correct, given that the DNA end is closer to TRBJ2-7. The CDR3 sequence is 16 residues long. The V gene's germline CDR1 is MNHEY and CDR2 SMNVEV (reference sequence). The CDR3 DNA reads TGTGCCAGCAGTTTCTGGGGCGGGAGCTCCTACAATGAGCAGTACTTC. Translating it yields CASSFWGGSSYNEQYF.

The V and J genes are TRBV7-3 and TRBJ2-1; 8 bases map to TRBD2. The better agreement between TRBJ2-5 and the DNA end casts doubt on the J call. CDR3 length: 14 amino acids. Germline values: CDR1 SGHTA, CDR2 FQGTGA. CDR3 sequence: CASSPQAGEETQYF. The CDR3 bases are TGTGCCAGCAGCCCTCAAGCGGGAGAGGAGACCCAGTACTTC.

This clonotype was found many times. The chain joins TRBV28 to TRBJ2-7; no reliable D call. V lost 2 bases and J lost 3, with 14 bases in between. The CDR3 totals 15 residues. The germline CDR1 and CDR2 sequences are MDHEN and SYDVKM. CDR3 DNA sequence: TGTGCCAGCAGTTTACCCTACGGCGTTCACTACGAGCAGTACTTC. It translates to CASSLPYGVHYEQYF.

This clonotype was seen repeatedly, ten times or more. J is TRBJ1-1 and V is TRBV5-1; unclear D gene. V was clipped by 1 base and J by 0 bases, with 7 bases between them. Per germline, CDR1 SGHRS and CDR2 YFSETQ. The CDR3 consists of 14 residues. Written as DNA, the CDR3 is TGCGCCAGCAGCTTGCAGAACATGAACACTGAAGCTTTCTTT. Encoded protein: CASSLQNMNTEAFF.

The chain employs TRBV27 and TRBJ1-1, with 7 nucleotides matching TRBD2. The J call may be wrong; the DNA end is better matched by TRBJ2-1. CDR1 and CDR2 from the germline V gene are MNHEY and SMNVEV (reference sequence). This CDR3 has 14 amino acids. CDR3 bases: TGTGCCAGCAGTTCACTAGCGCGATACAATGAGCAGTTCTTC. It codes for CASSSLARYNEQFF.

CDR3 amino acids: CASSYNANYGYTF. CDR3 DNA sequence: TGTGCCAGCAGTTATAACGCCAACTATGGCTACACCTTC. The J gene is TRBJ2-7, the V gene TRBV6-9; no clear D. The J call may be mistaken, given a closer DNA end match to TRBJ1-2. Germline V gene data show CDR1 as MNHGY and CDR2 as SVAAGI. This CDR3 region has 13 residues.

This clonotype showed up many times. V is TRBV12-3 or TRBV12-4 and J is TRBJ2-5; TRBD1 matches 7 bases. Germline trimming cut 7 bases from V and 9 bases from J; bases unmatched to any gene: 11. CDR3 length: 13 residues. The CDR3 loop reads CASTRGQLQPQYF. For the CDR3, the DNA is TGTGCCAGCACCCGGGGACAGCTCCAGCCCCAGTACTTC.

The chain carries TRBV7-2 and TRBJ2-3; D ambiguous. Per germline, CDR1 SGHTA and CDR2 FQGNSA. The CDR3 contains 15 residues. Trimming removed 6 bases at V and 6 bases at J, with 19 bases between. CDR3 loop: CASRLPRVAGDTQYF. The CDR3 nucleotides read TGTGCCAGCAGACTACCCCGGGTAGCAGGCGATACGCAGTATTTT. The whole variable domain, filled in from reference TRBV7-2 and TRBJ2-3, reads GAGVSQSPSNKVTEKGKDVELRCDPISGHTALYWYRQSLGQGLEFLIYFQGNSAPDKSGLPSDRFSAERTGGSVSTLTIQRTQQEDSAVYLCASRLPRVAGDTQYFGPGTRLTVL.

The J gene is TRBJ2-5, the V gene TRBV12-5; 10 bases fit TRBD1. The DNA end is a closer match to TRBJ2-7, so the J assignment may be wrong. The CDR3 spans 15 residues. CDR1 LGHNT and CDR2 FRNRAP come from the germline V gene. In nucleotides, the CDR3 is TGTGCTAGTGGTTTGACCCGGGACAGGGGCCACGAGCAGTACTTC. Translated: CASGLTRDRGHEQYF.

This clonotype showed up just a few times. The chain uses TRBV7-6 and TRBJ2-5; no reliable D call. This CDR3 spans 17 amino acids. Germline CDR1 SGHVS, CDR2 FNYEAQ. The germline V and J ends were trimmed by 0 bases and 1 base, with 15 bases remaining between them. CDR3 DNA: TGTGCCAGCAGCTTAGCGGGCCAGGTGGCCGGCCAAGAGACCCAGTACTTC. Protein product: CASSLAGQVAGQETQYF. Full variable domain (rest looked up from reference TRBV7-6 and TRBJ2-5): GAGVSQSPRYKVTKRGQDVALRCDPISGHVSLYWYRQALGQGPEFLTYFNYEAQQDKSGLPNDRFSAERPEGSISTLTIQRTEQRDSAMYRCASSLAGQVAGQETQYFGPGTRLLVL.

V usage is TRBV2 and J usage is TRBJ2-3; D is tentatively TRBD1 or TRBD2 (5 bases each). Trimming removed 4 bases from V and 0 bases from J, with 11 bases in between. Germline V CDR1 and CDR2: SNHLY, FYNNEI. This CDR3 contains 15 residues. The DNA of the CDR3 is TGTGCCAGCAGTGGTGGGACGGCTAGCACAGATACGCAGTATTTT. It specifies CASSGGTASTDTQYF.

Notes on this clonotype: No conserved phenylalanine or tryptophan ends this CDR3, so it is likely a read error. The DNA is omitted, as the CDR3 cannot be located on it reliably, and the CDR3 follows TCRdb's listing. This chain joins TRBV7-2 and TRBJ1-1; the table's TRBD1 call for D was not verified on the DNA. CDR1 and CDR2 from the germline V gene are SGHTA and FQGNSA. A total of 9 residues make up the CDR3, ends included. CDR3 in amino acids: CASSLVSRG.

The chain combines TRBV2 with TRBJ2-6, with 10 bases matching TRBD1. Germline trimming cut 2 bases from V and 4 bases from J; bases unmatched to any gene: 5. The germline V gene encodes CDR1 SNHLY and CDR2 FYNNEI. The CDR3 contains 17 residues. Written as DNA, the CDR3 is TGTGCCAGCAGTGAACGGACAGGGGGGGCGGGGGCCAACGTCCTGACTTTC. The encoded protein is CASSERTGGAGANVLTF.

The chain recombines TRBV7-6 with TRBJ2-3; D gene unclear. The germline V gene has CDR1 SGHVS and CDR2 FNYEAQ. This CDR3 comprises 12 residues. V was clipped by 4 bases and J by 6 bases, with 8 bases between them. In DNA form, the CDR3 reads TGTGCCAGCAGCTCACTGGGGGATACGCAGTATTTT. Translating it yields CASSSLGDTQYF.

For this clonotype: Since no conserved phenylalanine or tryptophan closes the CDR3, a read error is the likely cause. No DNA is shown, since the ends of the CDR3 on it are uncertain; the CDR3 is the one TCRdb lists. The chain uses TRBV7-2 and TRBJ2-7. Counting both end residues, the CDR3 totals 16 amino acids. The germline gives CDR1 SGHTA, CDR2 FQGNSA. CDR3 sequence reads: CASSLNPSVYGYTFGS.

A remark on this clonotype: The conserved closing phenylalanine or tryptophan is absent in this CDR3, likely reflecting a read error. The DNA is left out, because the CDR3 cannot be placed on it with certainty; the CDR3 is given as TCRdb lists it. The gene calls are TRBV19 and TRBJ2-1; the table's D gene call, TRBD1, was not cross checked with the DNA. Ends included, the CDR3 has 17 residues. CDR1 and CDR2 from the germline V gene are LNHDA and SQIVND (reference sequence). CDR3 amino acids: CASTRQGRDNYGYTFGS.